This T cell receptor beta chain is drawn from a study of beta chain features in type 1 diabetes. Study information: The patient and healthy donor groups were comparable for age, gender and cell yields. Findings and limits, study-wide: Type 1 diabetes patients had TCRB CDR3s that were shorter (moderately but significantly so) in all four CD4+ subsets. VDJ junctions in type 1 diabetes patients carried more deletions and fewer insertions.

Notes on this clone: Antigen unknown.

Expressed TCRB transcripts were sequenced after all isolated RNA was converted to cDNA. Assay used: immunoSEQ multiplex PCR; TCRdb lists only in-frame clones, some missing. The repertoire has roughly 150,000 clones, 7% to 9.5% of them found once; the top ten carry about 0.7%. Germline V gene data show CDR1 as KGHSH and CDR2 as LQKENI. The V segment lost 2 bases and the J segment 7 bases; nucleotides outside the gene matches: 5. The CDR3 contains 13 residues. Averaging roughly 110 mL, one heparinised blood draw was given by each donor. The clonotype was recovered from a woman aged 30 to 39 with type 1 diabetes. The chain carries TRBV18 and TRBJ2-7; 7 bases line up with TRBD2. Sequencing input: central memory CD4+ T cells from blood. The CDR3 loop is CASSPVGEGEQYF. The CDR3 bases are TGTGCCAGCTCACCAGTGGGGGAGGGTGAGCAGTACTTC.